The 25 T cell receptor beta chains presented below share a single source sample, sequenced in a study of cytomegalovirus exposure and HLA in healthy donors. The protocol was immunoSEQ multiplex PCR, while the TCRdb copy is restricted to in-frame clones and leaves out a portion. The sample shows around 200,000 clones, about 81% of them seen only once. Sequencing used PBMCs. The receptors shown here come from a woman in her twenties or thirties in good health and CMV-seronegative.

The rearrangement uses TRBV5-1 and TRBJ2-5; 7 nucleotides line up with TRBD2. V shed 4 bases and J 2 bases; nucleotides not matched to a gene: 11. The germline V gene encodes CDR1 SGHRS and CDR2 YFSETQ. There are 16 residues in the CDR3. CDR3 region: CASSPEGGMRQETQYF. Written as DNA, the CDR3 is TGCGCCAGCAGCCCCGAGGGAGGGATGCGACAAGAGACCCAGTACTTC.

CDR3 in amino acids: CASSQEVGGFNYEQYF. As DNA, the CDR3 is TGTGCCAGCAGCCAAGAAGTGGGGGGATTCAACTACGAGCAGTACTTC. The chain recombines TRBV14 with TRBJ2-7; TRBD2 might be the D (6 bases). With 0 bases removed from V and 3 bases from J, the gap between germline ends came to 15 bases. In germline, CDR1 is SGHDN, CDR2 FVKESK. This CDR3 has 16 residues. The variable domain in full, completed from reference TRBV14 and TRBJ2-7, reads EAGVTQFPSHSVIEKGQTVTLRCDPISGHDNLYWYRRVMGKEIKFLLHFVKESKQDESGMPNNRFLAERTGGTYSTLKVQPAELEDSGVYFCASSQEVGGFNYEQYFGPGTRLTVT.

The CDR3 DNA reads TGTGCCAGCATACAGGGATTCTCTGGAAACACCATATATTTT. Protein: CASIQGFSGNTIYF. This sequence joins TRBV6-1 and TRBJ1-3; possible D gene TRBD1, 6 bases. There are 14 residues in the CDR3. The V gene's germline CDR1 is MNHNS and CDR2 SASEGT. Trimming took 7 bases from V and 0 from J, leaving 10 bases between them.

V and J are TRBV14 and TRBJ2-2; D remains unclear. Germline V CDR1 and CDR2: SGHDN, FVKESK. V lost 4 bases and J 6 bases, leaving 12 bases between the germline ends. The CDR3 has 14 amino acids. In nucleotides, the CDR3 is TGTGCCAGCAGCCCCCGACACCCTCCCGGGGAGCTGTTTTTT. It encodes CASSPRHPPGELFF.

The chain uses TRBV7-2 and TRBJ2-7; 7 bases are a match to TRBD2. CDR1 SGHTA and CDR2 FQGNSA come from the germline V gene. V shed 2 bases and J 4 bases; nucleotides not matched to a gene: 8. The CDR3 contains 15 residues. CDR3 protein: CASSLMSGGSYEQYF. CDR3 sequence (DNA): TGTGCCAGCAGCTTAATGTCGGGAGGCAGTTACGAGCAGTACTTC.

The rearrangement uses TRBV19 and TRBJ1-1; 9 positions match TRBD1. The length of the CDR3 is 16 residues. Trimming removed 7 bases from V and 6 bases from J; junction bases left unmatched: 15. Germline values: CDR1 LNHDA, CDR2 SQIVND (reference sequence). The CDR3 DNA reads as TGTGCCAGTAAAAGGGGGACCGGGACAGGGCAACCTGAAGCTTTCTTT. This gives the protein CASKRGTGTGQPEAFF.

CDR3 loop: CSASSRHLGTQYF. CDR3 DNA sequence: TGCAGCGCCAGTTCCCGACACTTGGGGACCCAGTACTTC. The V and J genes are TRBV29-1 and TRBJ2-5; D is unresolved. V lost 7 bases, J lost 7 bases, and 19 bases lay in between. This CDR3 has 13 residues. Germline CDR1 and CDR2: SQVTM and ANQGSEA.

The chain carries TRBV6-1 and TRBJ2-6; D gene uncertain. CDR1 MNHNS and CDR2 SASEGT come from the germline V gene. Trimming cost V 5 bases and J 6 bases, with 14 bases left between them. The CDR3 is 15 residues long. CDR3 sequence: CASSLRSREANVLTF. In DNA, the CDR3 is TGTGCCAGCAGTCTCCGGAGCAGAGAGGCCAACGTCCTGACTTTC.

The rearrangement links TRBV27 to TRBJ1-4; 9 bases map to TRBD1. This CDR3 spans 12 amino acids. V dropped 8 bases and J dropped 10; count of bases not matched to a gene: 5. The germline gives CDR1 MNHEY, CDR2 SMNVEV (reference sequence). Written as DNA, the CDR3 is TGTGCCAGCCAACAGGGGGCAGGAAAACTGTTTTTT. It codes for CASQQGAGKLFF.

This clone was recorded only once. This sequence joins TRBV7-2 and TRBJ2-1; the D is unclear. The CDR3 spans 8 residues. V lost 5 bases, J lost 13 bases, and 3 bases lay in between. Germline V gives CDR1 SGHTA, CDR2 FQGNSA. The CDR3 nucleotides read TGTGCCAGCAGCCTACAGTTCTTC. The encoded protein is CASSLQFF.

The chain carries TRBV27 and TRBJ1-3; D unresolved. Trimming stripped 5 bases from V and 0 bases from J, with 11 bases between. CDR1 and CDR2 from the germline V gene are MNHEY and SMNVEV (reference sequence). This CDR3 region has 15 residues. This CDR3 reads CASSPSGNSGNTIYF. DNA for the CDR3: TGTGCCAGCAGTCCTAGCGGGAACTCTGGAAACACCATATATTTT.

The chain recombines TRBV7-7 with TRBJ2-3; D might be TRBD2 (5 bases). From germline, CDR1 is SSHAT and CDR2 FNYEAQ (reference sequence). V was cut by 4 bases and J by 3 bases, with 8 bases left in between. This CDR3 spans 13 amino acids. CDR3 sequence reads: CASSSTGTDTQYF. CDR3 coding DNA: TGTGCCAGCAGCTCCACGGGGACAGATACGCAGTATTTT.

The CDR3 bases are TGTGCTTTTATCGACAGGGCTGGCTACACCTTC. Encoded protein: CAFIDRAGYTF. This chain links TRBV30 with TRBJ1-2, with 7 bases that match TRBD1. The CDR3 loop spans 11 amino acids. CDR1 is GTSNPN, CDR2 SVGIG, per germline (reference sequence).

The CDR3 DNA reads as TGTGCCAGCTCACCGCCGGGACTAGCGGTTAGCACAGATACGCAGTATTTT. This gives the protein CASSPPGLAVSTDTQYF. J is TRBJ2-3 and V is TRBV18; TRBD2 matches at 11 bases. CDR1 is KGHSH, CDR2 LQKENI, per germline. The CDR3 runs 17 residues. V was clipped by 3 bases and J by 0 bases; unmatched bases: 5.

The chain employs TRBV4-2 and TRBJ1-2; tentatively, D is TRBD1 (6 bases). The V and J ends lost 1 base and 3 bases respectively, with 15 bases between them. CDR1 and CDR2 from the germline V gene are LGHNA and YNFKEQ. The CDR3 sequence is 16 residues long. CDR3 protein: CASSQGSRAGDYGYTF. For the CDR3, the DNA is TGTGCCAGCAGCCAAGGGTCACGGGCAGGGGACTATGGCTACACCTTC.

CDR3 loop: CASSSNPSQGAPQYF. The CDR3 nucleotides are TGTGCCAGCAGCTCTAACCCATCACAGGGAGCGCCGCAGTATTTT. The rearrangement joins TRBV11-2 to TRBJ2-3; tentatively, D is TRBD1 (6 bases). The CDR3 runs 15 residues. Germline assignment: CDR1 SGHAT and CDR2 FQNNGV. Trimming left V 4 bases short and J 10 bases short, with 21 bases between. The full variable domain, with the rest looked up from reference TRBV11-2 and TRBJ2-3, is EAGVAQSPRYKIIEKRQSVAFWCNPISGHATLYWYQQILGQGPKLLIQFQNNGVVDDSQLPKDRFSAERLKGVDSTLKIQPAKLEDSAVYLCASSSNPSQGAPQYFGPGTRLTVL.

V is TRBV4-1 and J is TRBJ1-5; TRBD1 is a possible D gene (6 bases). This CDR3 contains 16 residues. The germline V and J ends were trimmed by 5 bases and 6 bases, with 20 bases remaining between them. CDR1 and CDR2 (germline): MGHRA, YSYEKL. The CDR3 region is CASSDHNRGRGQPQHF. CDR3 coding DNA: TGCGCCAGCAGCGATCATAATAGGGGGAGAGGTCAGCCCCAGCATTTT.

CDR3 in amino acids: CASRGQRATNEKLFF. CDR3 sequence (DNA): TGTGCCAGCAGGGGACAGCGTGCAACTAATGAAAAACTGTTTTTT. The rearrangement uses TRBV2 and TRBJ1-4, with 7 nucleotides matching TRBD1. This CDR3 spans 15 amino acids. J was trimmed by 0 bases and V by 6 bases; bases with no gene match: 4. Germline V CDR1 and CDR2: SNHLY, FYNNEI. The variable domain in full, with the rest retrieved from reference TRBV2 and TRBJ1-4, is EPEVTQTPSHQVTQMGQEVILRCVPISNHLYFYWYRQILGQKVEFLVSFYNNEISEKSEIFDDQFSVERPDGSNFTLKIRSTKLEDSAMYFCASRGQRATNEKLFFGSGTQLSVL.

Concerning this clone: Distinct nucleotide sequences in the sample also encode this CDR3. The rearrangement joins TRBV5-1 to TRBJ2-7, with 9 bases matching TRBD1. The CDR3 has 14 residues. Per the germline V gene, CDR1 is SGHRS and CDR2 is YFSETQ. Trimming took 2 bases from V and 1 from J; bases not matched to a gene: 1. The CDR3 DNA reads as TGCGCCAGCAGCTTCGGACAGGGGTCCTACGAGCAGTACTTC. It encodes CASSFGQGSYEQYF.

The chain is built from TRBV18 and TRBJ2-1; D gene uncertain. Trimming took off 3 bases at V and 6 bases at J, with 3 bases between the two ends. Germline V gene sequence: CDR1 KGHSH, CDR2 LQKENI. This CDR3 spans 11 amino acids. The CDR3 DNA reads TGTGCCAGCTCACCCATCAATGAGCAGTTCTTC. Encoded protein: CASSPINEQFF.

The J gene is TRBJ2-7, the V gene TRBV7-6; a possible D gene is TRBD1 (6 bases). V was clipped by 1 base and J by 0 bases, with 10 bases between them. CDR1 and CDR2 from the germline V gene are SGHVS and FNYEAQ. The CDR3 is made up of 15 amino acids. CDR3 sequence reads: CASSLGQGFSYEQYF. DNA for the CDR3: TGTGCCAGCAGCTTAGGGCAGGGGTTCTCCTACGAGCAGTACTTC.

The V and J genes are TRBV29-1 and TRBJ2-7; 12 positions agree with TRBD2. V trimming: 1 base; J trimming: 2 bases; junction bases outside the gene matches: 6. CDR3 length: 16 residues. The germline gives CDR1 SQVTM, CDR2 ANQGSEA. The CDR3 reads CSVEGTSGTQTYEQYF. The CDR3 DNA reads as TGCAGCGTTGAAGGGACTAGCGGGACCCAAACCTACGAGCAGTACTTC.

V gene TRBV15 combines with J gene TRBJ2-7, with 8 nucleotides matching TRBD2. CDR3 length: 15 amino acids. Germline values: CDR1 LNHNV, CDR2 YYDKDF (reference sequence). V lost 0 bases, J lost 4 bases, and 5 bases stayed unmatched. The CDR3 DNA is TGTGCCACCAGCAGAGAGATCGGCGGGAGGTACGAGCAGTACTTC. As protein: CATSREIGGRYEQYF.

This clone was detected only a few times. V usage is TRBV27 and J usage is TRBJ1-5; a weak D match, TRBD1 (6 bases). CDR3 length equals 15 residues. Trimming removed 2 bases from V and 3 bases from J, with 11 bases in between. Germline CDR1 MNHEY, CDR2 SMNVEV (reference sequence). CDR3 sequence reads: CASSLETGDNQPQHF. The CDR3 bases are TGTGCCAGCAGTTTAGAGACAGGAGACAATCAGCCCCAGCATTTT.

This rearrangement joins TRBV2 to TRBJ2-2; the D gene is possibly TRBD2 (5 bases). The germline V and J ends were trimmed by 6 bases and 5 bases, with 13 bases remaining between them. The length of the CDR3 is 14 residues. Germline V gene data show CDR1 as SNHLY and CDR2 as FYNNEI. This CDR3 reads CASRLGPGTGELFF. CDR3 nucleotides: TGTGCCAGCAGGTTAGGCCCGGGGACCGGGGAGCTGTTTTTT.